This T cell receptor (beta chain) was found in a study of blood T cell repertoires in COVID-19. On the study more broadly: COVID-19 samples, acute and convalescent, were from the United States, Italy and Spain. PBMCs, B-cell-depleted T cells, or T cells provided the cDNA or gDNA that made up the material.

Original analysis: Amplification from reference gene primers served as the basis for estimated nucleated cell counts. The protocol was immunoSEQ multiplex PCR, while the TCRdb copy is restricted to in-frame clones and leaves out a portion. V and J calls and clone size come straight from that table; D and trimming were deduced from the DNA. This repertoire shows 75,000 to 100,000 clones, roughly 84% found once; its top ten account for less than 5%. With V trimmed by 2 bases and J by 7 bases, 6 bases remained unmatched. Germline lookup yields CDR1 MNHEY and CDR2 SMNVEV (reference sequence). There are 14 residues in the CDR3.

The TCR was taken from a woman over 75 with acute or convalescent COVID-19. The J gene is TRBJ1-1, the V gene TRBV27; 8 bases map to TRBD1. The sequenced material came from peripheral blood. CDR3 in amino acids: CASSLTSTGVEAFF. The DNA of the CDR3 is TGTGCCAGCAGTTTAACCTCGACAGGGGTTGAAGCTTTCTTT.